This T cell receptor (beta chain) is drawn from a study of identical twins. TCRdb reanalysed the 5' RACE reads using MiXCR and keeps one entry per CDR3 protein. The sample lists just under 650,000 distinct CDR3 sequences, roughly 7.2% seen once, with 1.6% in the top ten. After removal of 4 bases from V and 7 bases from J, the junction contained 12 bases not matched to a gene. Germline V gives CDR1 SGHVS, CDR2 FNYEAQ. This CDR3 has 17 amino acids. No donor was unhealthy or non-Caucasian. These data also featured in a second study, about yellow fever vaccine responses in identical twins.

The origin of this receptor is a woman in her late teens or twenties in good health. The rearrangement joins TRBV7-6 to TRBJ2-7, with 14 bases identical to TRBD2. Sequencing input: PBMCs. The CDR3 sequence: CASSSNTSTSGRGEQYF. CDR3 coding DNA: TGTGCCAGCAGCTCCAACACATCGACTAGCGGGAGGGGTGAGCAGTACTTC. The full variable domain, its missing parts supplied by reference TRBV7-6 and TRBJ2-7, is GAGVSQSPRYKVTKRGQDVALRCDPISGHVSLYWYRQALGQGPEFLTYFNYEAQQDKSGLPNDRFSAERPEGSISTLTIQRTEQRDSAMYRCASSSNTSTSGRGEQYFGPGTRLTVT.